The 24 T cell receptor beta chains given below trace back to one sample, sequenced in a study of T cells after yellow fever vaccination. MiXCR, run by TCRdb on the 5' RACE reads, gives a single entry per CDR3 protein. The table records more than 45,000 distinct CDR3 sequences, approximately 6.1% of them present only once. The sequences come from PBMCs, either bulk or a sorted T-cell subset (CD4+, CD8+, memory, or dextramer-sorted; not recorded which), collected on the day of the yellow fever booster vaccination. The receptors were sampled from a young man who received the YFV17D yellow fever vaccine.

This clonotype occurred a few times. The J gene is TRBJ2-5, the V gene TRBV7-2, with 7 bases lining up with TRBD2. This CDR3 is built from 14 residues. CDR1 and CDR2 from the germline V gene are SGHTA and FQGNSA. J was trimmed by 4 bases and V by 5 bases; bases with no gene match: 7. The CDR3 DNA reads TGTGCCAGCAGCCCCCAGACTAGCCGAGAGACCCAGTACTTC. Translating gives CASSPQTSRETQYF.

The sample holds many counts of this clonotype. The chain employs TRBV4-1 and TRBJ1-2, with 7 bases matching TRBD1. The CDR3 is 16 amino acids. The V gene end was trimmed by 6 bases and the J gene end by 2 bases; junction bases not matched to a gene: 12. In germline, CDR1 is MGHRA, CDR2 YSYEKL. The DNA for the CDR3 is TGCGCCAGCAGGGGGCATCGACAGGGACTAAACTATGGCTACACCTTC. This gives the protein CASRGHRQGLNYGYTF.

The chain joins TRBV29-1 to TRBJ2-1; 8 bases align to TRBD2. Trimming at V came to 7 bases and at J to 5 bases, leaving 7 bases not matched to a gene. Germline loops: CDR1 SQVTM, CDR2 ANQGSEA. CDR3 length: 13 residues. The CDR3, as DNA: TGCAGCGGAAATTTAGCGGGGCACAATGAGCAGTTCTTC. As protein: CSGNLAGHNEQFF.

This clonotype was seen many times. J is TRBJ2-7 and V is TRBV6-6; tentatively, D is TRBD2 (7 bases). Germline CDR1 reads MNHNY; CDR2 reads SVGAGI (reference sequence). CDR3 length: 15 residues. V shed 0 bases and J shed 0 bases, with 9 bases lying between them. CDR3 DNA sequence: TGTGCCAGCAGTTACTCGGGGGGGCTCTCCTACGAGCAGTACTTC. Translated: CASSYSGGLSYEQYF.

This clonotype was recorded many times. The chain joins TRBV9 to TRBJ2-7, with D hard to call. V was trimmed by 2 bases and J by 3 bases, leaving 15 bases between them. This CDR3 comprises 15 residues. Germline V gene data show CDR1 as SGDLS and CDR2 as YYNGEE. The CDR3 DNA follows: TGTGCCAGCAGCGTGGACGCCGCCTCCGGCTACGAGCAGTACTTC. Its translation: CASSVDAASGYEQYF.

The table lists this clonotype with many counts. The chain combines TRBV5-1 with TRBJ2-7; TRBD1 agrees at 7 bases. CDR1 and CDR2 from the germline V gene are SGHRS and YFSETQ. This CDR3 comprises 14 residues. V shed 5 bases and J 5 bases; nucleotides not matched to a gene: 10. CDR3 region: CASSPGQSFDEQYF. CDR3 nucleotides: TGCGCCAGCAGTCCGGGACAGTCCTTCGACGAGCAGTACTTC.

This clonotype was observed a handful of times. This chain joins TRBV5-5 and TRBJ2-7; perhaps TRBD1 as D (5 bases). The V gene lost 0 bases and the J gene lost 1 base, with 11 bases spanning the gap. CDR1 and CDR2 (germline): SGHKS, YYEKEE (reference sequence). CDR3 length: 15 amino acids. DNA of the CDR3: TGTGCCAGCAGCTTGGGGTATAGGGGATCCTACGAGCAGTACGTC. Translated, it gives CASSLGYRGSYEQYV.

The V call is TRBV7-2, the J call TRBJ2-3; D might be TRBD1 (6 bases). In germline, CDR1 is SGHTA, CDR2 FQGNSA. V lost 5 bases, J lost 3 bases, and 15 bases lay in between. This CDR3 is 15 amino acids long. The CDR3 reads CASSPRRGATDTQYF. The CDR3 coding sequence is TGTGCCAGCAGCCCCCGCAGGGGCGCGACAGATACGCAGTATTTT.

This clonotype appeared a few times. The chain has TRBV5-6 and TRBJ1-5; no definite D call. This CDR3 comprises 12 residues. Looked up from germline, CDR1 is SGHDT and CDR2 is YYEEEE. V shed 1 base and J shed 4 bases, with 3 bases lying between them. The CDR3 coding sequence is TGTGCCAGCAGCTTGAGGAATCAGCCCCAGCATTTT. Residues: CASSLRNQPQHF.

This clonotype was seen only a few times. The V call is TRBV10-3, the J call TRBJ2-7, with D perhaps TRBD1 (6 bases). The germline V gene has CDR1 ENHRY and CDR2 SYGVKD. The CDR3 length is 12 residues. Trimming removed 6 bases at V and 5 bases at J, with 11 bases between. CDR3 coding DNA: TGTGCCATCAGAGAACAGGGCGACGAGCAGTACTTC. This encodes CAIREQGDEQYF.

The chain links TRBV4-1 to TRBJ1-4; D gene unclear. The V end was cut by 5 bases, the J end by 7 bases, with 14 bases between. The CDR3 runs 14 residues. Per the germline V gene, CDR1 is MGHRA and CDR2 is YSYEKL. Here the CDR3 reads CASSFNGVGEKLFF. The DNA of the CDR3 is TGCGCCAGCAGCTTCAATGGAGTAGGTGAAAAACTGTTTTTT.

This clonotype was counted ten times or more. The chain carries TRBV4-2 and TRBJ2-3, with TRBD2 matching 7 bases. There are 14 residues in the CDR3. The V segment lost 6 bases and the J segment 2 bases; nucleotides outside the gene matches: 5. Germline lookup yields CDR1 LGHNA and CDR2 YNFKEQ. The CDR3 is CASRPAGTTDTQYF. The CDR3 DNA sequence: TGTGCCAGCAGGCCAGCGGGAACCACAGATACGCAGTATTTT.

This clonotype has at least ten counts. The chain employs TRBV7-6 and TRBJ2-1; TRBD2 aligns across 7 bases. The CDR3 totals 15 residues. From germline, CDR1 is SGHVS and CDR2 FNYEAQ. Trimming at V came to 4 bases and at J to 5 bases, leaving 8 bases not matched to a gene. The chain's CDR3 is CASSSSGTPNNEQFF. The CDR3 region has the DNA TGTGCCAGCAGCTCGAGCGGGACTCCAAACAATGAGCAGTTCTTC.

V usage is TRBV2 and J usage is TRBJ2-2; TRBD1 matches at 8 bases. Trimming cost V 5 bases and J 6 bases; bases outside gene matches: 8. CDR1 is SNHLY and CDR2 is FYNNEI in the germline V gene. The CDR3 consists of 15 residues. CDR3 DNA sequence: TGTGCCAGCAGTTTAGGACAGGGAGGAGCCGGGGAGCTGTTTTTT. Residues: CASSLGQGGAGELFF.

This clonotype was seen only a few times. V usage is TRBV12-3 or TRBV12-4 and J usage is TRBJ1-1; D might be TRBD1 (6 bases). The germline V and J ends were trimmed by 1 base and 5 bases, with 17 bases remaining between them. The CDR3 extends over 16 amino acids. CDR3 sequence reads: CASSLVRGKVWTEAFF. The CDR3 coding sequence is TGTGCCAGCAGTTTAGTCAGGGGCAAGGTATGGACTGAAGCTTTCTTT.

This clonotype was seen repeatedly, ten times or more. V and J are TRBV20-1 and TRBJ1-5; TRBD1 is a possible D gene (6 bases). V lost 6 bases and J lost 4, with 10 bases in between. The CDR3 contains 12 residues. Germline V gene sequence: CDR1 DFQATT, CDR2 SNEGSKA (reference sequence). The CDR3 here is CSAKTGNQPQHF. Written as DNA, the CDR3 is TGCAGTGCAAAAACAGGGAATCAGCCCCAGCATTTT.

On this clonotype itself: A much larger clone differs from this one at a single base, so this may be a read error. The rearrangement links TRBV7-6 to TRBJ1-1; 7 bases fit TRBD1. CDR1 is SGHVS, CDR2 FNYEAQ, per germline. The CDR3 consists of 13 residues. In DNA form, the CDR3 reads TGTGTCAGCAGCTTAGGGGTCGACAGGGAGGCTTTCTTT. Encoded protein: CVSSLGVDREAFF.

This clonotype has at least ten counts. This chain connects TRBV7-3 to TRBJ2-1; 7 positions match TRBD1. Germline V gene sequence: CDR1 SGHTA, CDR2 FQGTGA. V gave up 3 bases and J gave up 9 bases; unmatched junction bases: 14. The CDR3 has 16 amino acids. The DNA for the CDR3 is TGTGCCAGCAGCTTCACCCCAGACTCGACAGGGCCTGAGCAGTTCTTC. Translation gives CASSFTPDSTGPEQFF.

The rearrangement uses TRBV4-2 and TRBJ2-1, with 15 bases identical to TRBD2. Trimming removed 4 bases from V and 9 bases from J; junction bases left unmatched: 4. The CDR3 consists of 15 residues. Germline CDR1 is LGHNA and CDR2 is YNFKEQ. CDR3 protein: CASSPTGLAGGEQFF. The CDR3 DNA is TGTGCCAGCAGCCCAACGGGACTAGCGGGAGGTGAGCAGTTCTTC.

This clonotype has a count of ten or more. This sequence joins TRBV4-3 and TRBJ2-2; TRBD2 agrees at 8 bases. CDR3 length equals 15 residues. In germline, CDR1 is LGHNA, CDR2 YSLEER. V lost 1 base to trimming and J lost 7 bases; unmatched junction nucleotides: 5. CDR3 nucleotides: TGCGCCAGCAGCCAAGTATTAGCGGGGAACGGGGAGCTGTTTTTT. This translates into CASSQVLAGNGELFF.

This clonotype was seen more than once but under ten times. The rearrangement uses TRBV15 and TRBJ1-1, with 7 bases that match TRBD1. Germline CDR1 is LNHNV and CDR2 is YYDKDF (reference sequence). The J segment lost 8 bases and the V segment lost 0 bases, leaving 6 bases of the junction unmatched. The CDR3 runs 14 residues. DNA of the CDR3: TGTGCCACCAGCAGAGATACGAGGGGGCAAGAAGCTTTCTTT. This encodes CATSRDTRGQEAFF.

This clonotype showed up many times. The chain carries TRBV4-3 and TRBJ1-5; 7 nucleotides align to TRBD1. CDR1 LGHNA and CDR2 YSLEER come from the germline V gene. J gave up 5 bases and V 0 bases, and 4 bases lay outside the gene matches. CDR3 length: 15 amino acids. CDR3 coding DNA: TGCGCCAGCAGCCAAGATGGAGGGGGCGATCAGCCCCAGCATTTT. Its translation: CASSQDGGGDQPQHF.

The gene calls are TRBV2 and TRBJ2-5, with 8 bases matching TRBD2. Germline-derived CDR1 and CDR2 are SNHLY and FYNNEI. The trim removed 7 bases at V and 2 bases at J, leaving 9 bases unmatched. This CDR3 region has 15 residues. DNA of the CDR3: TGTGCCAGCATTCGGGAGCGGGGGATACAAGAGACCCAGTACTTC. Its translation: CASIRERGIQETQYF.

The genes are TRBV5-4 and TRBJ2-3; 7 bases map to TRBD2. Looked up from germline, CDR1 is SGHNT and CDR2 is YYREEE (reference sequence). V trimming: 5 bases; J trimming: 0 bases; junction bases outside the gene matches: 6. The CDR3 is 15 residues long. The CDR3 nucleotides are TGTGCCAGCAGTGGCGGGGGAGGTAGCACAGATACGCAGTATTTT. This sequence encodes CASSGGGGSTDTQYF.